The rows below give T cell receptor beta chains drawn from one sample of a study of cytomegalovirus exposure and HLA in healthy donors. Profiled with immunoSEQ multiplex PCR; TCRdb holds only in-frame clones, not every one. The table lists fewer than 200,000 clones, 80% of them singletons, with 1.3% in the top ten. The sequenced sample consisted of PBMCs. These receptors originate from a woman aged 45-65 years in good health and CMV-seronegative. CDR3s include the opening cysteine and the closing phenylalanine or tryptophan. The order of the fields is V gene, J gene, clone size, D gene, CDR3 DNA, CDR3 protein. D genes are given only for firm matches. The listing skips clone size in some rows; elsewhere it reads once, few, many or a size class.

TRBV4-3,TRBJ1-2,-,-,TGCGCCAGCAGCCAGAATGTCCTAATTGATGGCTACACCTTC,CASSQNVLIDGYTF
TRBV5-6,TRBJ2-3,-,TRBD2,TGTGCCAGCAGCAACGGACTAGCGGGAGATATTTTTTCAGATACGCAGTATTTT,CASSNGLAGDIFSDTQYF
TRBV6-4,TRBJ2-2,once,-,TGTGCCAGCAGTGACTCGGCGGATCCGAACACCGGGGAGCTGTTTTTT,CASSDSADPNTGELFF
TRBV5-1,TRBJ2-3,-,TRBD1,TGCGCCAGCAGCGTCGGACAGGGGTCGAAGGCTAGCACAGATACGCAGTATTTT,CASSVGQGSKASTDTQYF
TRBV5-1,TRBJ2-1,-,TRBD2,TGCGCCAGCAGCTTGTATGTGCTAGCGGGGCTTACTCTGAATGAGCAGTTCTTC,CASSLYVLAGLTLNEQFF
TRBV19,TRBJ2-7,-,-,TGTGCCAGTACTGACAGATCCTACGAGCAGTACTTC,CASTDRSYEQYF
TRBV6-6,TRBJ2-1,few,-,TGTGCCAGCAGAAACCCCGCGTACAATGAGCAGTTCTTC,CASRNPAYNEQFF
TRBV7-2,TRBJ2-5,-,-,TGTGCCAGCAGCGTTACTAGAAAAGAGACCCAGTACTTC,CASSVTRKETQYF
TRBV7-2,TRBJ2-3,-,-,TGTGCCAGCAGCTTAGTCACAGGAGATAGAGATACGCAGTATTTT,CASSLVTGDRDTQYF
TRBV29-1,TRBJ2-3,-,-,TGCAGCGTTGACAAGGGGAAGAGAGATACGCAGTATTTT,CSVDKGKRDTQYF
TRBV28,TRBJ2-7,-,TRBD1,TGTGCCAGCAGACCTCCGCCGGGACAGAGATACGAGCAGTACTTC,CASRPPPGQRYEQYF
TRBV7-9,TRBJ2-5,-,-,TGTGCCAGCAGCTCATCCAGGGGAGGGATTGGGACCCAGTACTTC,CASSSSRGGIGTQYF
TRBV10-3,TRBJ2-1,-,TRBD2,TGTGCCATCGGGGTTAGCGGGTACTACAATGAGCAGTTCTTC,CAIGVSGYYNEQFF
TRBV19,TRBJ1-2,-,-,TGTGCCAGTAGTATTAATGAGGGATATGGCTACACCTTC,CASSINEGYGYTF
TRBV19,TRBJ1-2,-,-,TGTGCCAGTACCATGACAGACCTCTATGGCTACACCTTC,CASTMTDLYGYTF
TRBV15,TRBJ1-4,-,-,TGTGCCACCACCTGGAGTTTTCGAGAAAAACTGTTTTTT,CATTWSFREKLFF
TRBV5-6,TRBJ1-2,-,-,TGTGCCAGCAGCAATGAGGTTAGCACAGGCATTAAAGGCTACACCTTC,CASSNEVSTGIKGYTF
TRBV11-2,TRBJ2-7,-,TRBD2,TGTGCCAGCAGCTTATACCTGACTAGCGGGTTCTACGAGCAGTACTTC,CASSLYLTSGFYEQYF
TRBV7-6,TRBJ2-3,-,TRBD2,TGTGCCAGCAGCTGGCCCCCGGGACTAGCGGGAGGGTCCACAGATACGCAGTATTTT,CASSWPPGLAGGSTDTQYF
TRBV4-1,TRBJ1-2,-,-,TGCGCCAGCAGCCCCGGTAGTCTGGACTATGGCTACACCTTC,CASSPGSLDYGYTF
TRBV10-3,TRBJ2-5,-,TRBD2,TGTGCCATCTCCGGGACTAGGGGTGGGACCCAGTACTTC,CAISGTRGGTQYF
TRBV27,TRBJ1-3,-,TRBD1,TGTGCCAGCACCATCAACACCGGGACAGCTATCCCTGGAAACACCATATATTTT,CASTINTGTAIPGNTIYF
TRBV5-8,TRBJ2-2,-,-,TGTGCCAGCAGCTTCCCAGGGGAGGGTAACACCGGGGAGCTGTTTTTT,CASSFPGEGNTGELFF
TRBV4-1,TRBJ1-5,-,TRBD1,TGCGCCAGCAGCCCCAGGGGGGAACGGCCCCAGCATTTT,CASSPRGERPQHF
TRBV6-5,TRBJ2-7,-,-,TGTGCCAGCAATGGACAGACGGGCGAGCAGTACTTC,CASNGQTGEQYF
TRBV25-1,TRBJ2-1,once,-,TGTGCCAGCACCCCACCACTTAGCAGTACCTACAATGAGCAGTTCTTC,CASTPPLSSTYNEQFF